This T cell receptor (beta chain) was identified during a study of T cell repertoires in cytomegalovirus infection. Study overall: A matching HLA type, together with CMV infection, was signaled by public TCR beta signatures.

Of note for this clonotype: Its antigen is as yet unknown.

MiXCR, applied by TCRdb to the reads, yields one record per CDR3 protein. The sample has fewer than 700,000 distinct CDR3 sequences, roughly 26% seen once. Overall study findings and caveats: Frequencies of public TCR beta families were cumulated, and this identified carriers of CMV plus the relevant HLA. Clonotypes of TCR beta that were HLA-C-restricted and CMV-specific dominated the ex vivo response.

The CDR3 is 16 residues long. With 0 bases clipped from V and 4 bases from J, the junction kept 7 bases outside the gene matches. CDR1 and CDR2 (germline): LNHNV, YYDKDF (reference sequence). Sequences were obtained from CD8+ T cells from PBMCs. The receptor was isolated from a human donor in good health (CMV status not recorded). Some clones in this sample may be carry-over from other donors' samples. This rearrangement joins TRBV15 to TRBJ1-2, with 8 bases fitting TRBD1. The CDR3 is CATSRDRPDRAYGYTF. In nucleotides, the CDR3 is TGTGCCACCAGCAGAGATAGACCGGACAGGGCCTATGGCTACACCTTC.